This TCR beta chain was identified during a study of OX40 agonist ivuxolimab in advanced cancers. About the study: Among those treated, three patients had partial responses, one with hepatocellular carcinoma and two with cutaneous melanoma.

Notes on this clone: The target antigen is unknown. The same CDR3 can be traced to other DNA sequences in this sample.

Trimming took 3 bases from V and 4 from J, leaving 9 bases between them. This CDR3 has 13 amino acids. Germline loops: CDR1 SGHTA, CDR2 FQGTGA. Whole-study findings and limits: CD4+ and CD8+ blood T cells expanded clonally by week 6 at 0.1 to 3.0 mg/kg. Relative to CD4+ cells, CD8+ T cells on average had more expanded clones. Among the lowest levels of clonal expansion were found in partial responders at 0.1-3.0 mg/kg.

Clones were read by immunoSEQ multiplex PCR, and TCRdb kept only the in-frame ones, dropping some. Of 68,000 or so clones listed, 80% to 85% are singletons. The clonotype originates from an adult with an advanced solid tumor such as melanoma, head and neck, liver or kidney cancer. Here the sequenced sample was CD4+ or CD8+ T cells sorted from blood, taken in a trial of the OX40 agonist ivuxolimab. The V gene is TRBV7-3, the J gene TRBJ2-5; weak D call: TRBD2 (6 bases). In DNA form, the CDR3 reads TGTGCCAGCAGCTTGGGTAGCGGAGAGACCCAGTACTTC. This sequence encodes CASSLGSGETQYF.